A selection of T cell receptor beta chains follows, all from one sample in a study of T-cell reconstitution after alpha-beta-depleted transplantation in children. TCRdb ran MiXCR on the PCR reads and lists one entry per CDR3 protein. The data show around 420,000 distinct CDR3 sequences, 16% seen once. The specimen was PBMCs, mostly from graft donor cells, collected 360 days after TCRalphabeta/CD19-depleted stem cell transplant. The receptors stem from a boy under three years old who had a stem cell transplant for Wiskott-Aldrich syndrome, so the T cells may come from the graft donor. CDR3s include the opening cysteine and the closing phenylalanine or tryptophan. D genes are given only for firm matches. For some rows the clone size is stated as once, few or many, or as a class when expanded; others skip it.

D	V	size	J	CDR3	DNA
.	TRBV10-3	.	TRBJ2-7	CAISESVGAGSYEQYF	TGTGCCATCAGTGAGTCCGTAGGGGCGGGCTCCTACGAGCAGTACTTC
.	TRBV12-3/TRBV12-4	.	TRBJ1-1	CASTLQGGTEAFF	TGTGCCAGCACATTACAGGGCGGCACTGAAGCTTTCTTT
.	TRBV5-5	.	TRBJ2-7	CASMVRVWDYEQYF	TGTGCCAGCATGGTCAGGGTGTGGGACTACGAGCAGTACTTC
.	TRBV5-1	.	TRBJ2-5	CASSLPGRQETQYF	TGCGCCAGCAGCTTACCGGGACGTCAAGAGACCCAGTACTTC
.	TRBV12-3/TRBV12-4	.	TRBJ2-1	CASSPSNSSYNEQFF	TGTGCCAGCAGCCCTAGCAATTCATCCTACAATGAGCAGTTCTTC
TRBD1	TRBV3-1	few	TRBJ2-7	CASSQDGKGQGYYEQYF	TGTGCCAGCAGCCAAGATGGAAAGGGACAGGGTTACTACGAGCAGTACTTC
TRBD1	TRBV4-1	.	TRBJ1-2	CASSRRDSRGYTF	TGCGCCAGCAGCCGCCGGGACAGCCGTGGCTACACCTTC
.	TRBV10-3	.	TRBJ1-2	CAISDGVTNYGYTF	TGTGCCATCAGTGACGGGGTTACTAACTATGGCTACACCTTC
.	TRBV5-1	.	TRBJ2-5	CASSLLQEETQYF	TGCGCCAGCAGCTTGCTACAAGAAGAGACCCAGTACTTC
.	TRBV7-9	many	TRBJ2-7	CASSFSGYEQYF	TGTGCCAGCAGCTTCTCAGGCTACGAGCAGTACTTC
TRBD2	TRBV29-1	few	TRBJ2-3	CSGSGGGTDTQYF	TGCAGCGGTAGCGGGGGGGGCACAGATACGCAGTATTTT
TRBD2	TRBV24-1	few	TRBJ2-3	CATSDPDPSGSIGTQYF	TGTGCCACCAGTGATCCTGACCCTAGCGGGAGTATTGGCACGCAGTATTTT
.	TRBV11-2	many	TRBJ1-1	CASSLNPMGSEAFF	TGTGCCAGCAGCTTAAACCCCATGGGTTCTGAAGCTTTCTTT
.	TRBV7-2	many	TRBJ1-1	CASSVYRAPTEAFF	TGTGCCAGCAGCGTTTACAGGGCTCCCACTGAAGCTTTCTTT
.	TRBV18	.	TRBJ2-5	CASSHQTETQYF	TGTGCCAGCTCGCATCAAACCGAGACCCAGTACTTC
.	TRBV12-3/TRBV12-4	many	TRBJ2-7	CASRGSYEQYF	TGTGCCAGCAGGGGGTCCTACGAGCAGTACTTC
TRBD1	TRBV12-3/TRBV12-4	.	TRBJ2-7	CASSTTRQGAEQYF	TGTGCCAGCAGCACCACGCGACAGGGGGCCGAGCAGTACTTC
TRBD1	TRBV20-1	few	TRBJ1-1	CSARDFPGTASGAFF	TGCAGTGCTAGAGATTTCCCCGGGACAGCCTCTGGGGCTTTCTTT
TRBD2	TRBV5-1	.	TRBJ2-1	CASIGTSGRANEQFF	TGCGCCAGCATCGGGACTAGCGGGAGGGCCAATGAGCAGTTCTTC
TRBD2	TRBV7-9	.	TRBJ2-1	CASSLFSGGDLQGEQFF	TGTGCCAGCAGCTTATTTAGCGGGGGGGACCTACAGGGTGAGCAGTTCTTC
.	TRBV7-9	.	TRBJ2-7	CASSLWVGKAYEQYF	TGTGCCAGCAGCTTATGGGTAGGGAAAGCCTACGAGCAGTACTTC
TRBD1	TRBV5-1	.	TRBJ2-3	CASSPQGAVTQYF	TGCGCCAGCAGCCCGCAGGGGGCAGTTACGCAGTATTTT
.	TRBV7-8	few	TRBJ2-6	CASSLVSGRAGANVLTF	TGTGCCAGCAGCTTAGTTTCAGGACGCGCTGGGGCCAACGTCCTGACTTTC
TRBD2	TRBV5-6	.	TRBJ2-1	CASSLGLETYNEQFF	TGTGCCAGCAGCCTGGGACTAGAGACCTACAATGAGCAGTTCTTC
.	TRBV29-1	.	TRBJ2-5	CSVTSLIQTETQYF	TGCAGCGTCACTAGCCTGATCCAGACAGAGACCCAGTACTTC
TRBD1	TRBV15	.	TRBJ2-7	CATSRIRDRVDYEQYF	TGTGCCACCAGCAGAATCCGGGACAGGGTCGACTACGAGCAGTACTTC
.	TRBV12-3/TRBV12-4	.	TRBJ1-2	CASSFGGDRGYTF	TGTGCCAGCAGTTTCGGGGGGGATCGTGGCTACACCTTC
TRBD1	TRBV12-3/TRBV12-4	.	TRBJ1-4	CASRSGTGGYEKLFF	TGTGCCAGCAGGTCCGGGACAGGCGGGTATGAAAAACTGTTTTTT
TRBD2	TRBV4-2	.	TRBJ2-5	CASSQRGHERGGNIETQYF	TGTGCCAGCAGCCAACGTGGTCACGAGCGGGGGGGCAATATAGAGACCCAGTACTTC
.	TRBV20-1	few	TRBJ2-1	CSARDRHWPYNEQFF	TGCAGTGCTAGAGATAGGCACTGGCCTTACAATGAGCAGTTCTTC
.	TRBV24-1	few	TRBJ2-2	CATGPWGNTGELFF	TGTGCCACCGGACCTTGGGGAAACACCGGGGAGCTGTTTTTT
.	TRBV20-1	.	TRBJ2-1	CSVISLAQNEQFF	TGCAGTGTAATATCCCTGGCTCAAAATGAGCAGTTCTTC
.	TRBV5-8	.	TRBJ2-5	CASSLSGTPRVQYF	TGTGCCAGCAGCTTGTCCGGGACCCCAAGAGTCCAGTACTTC
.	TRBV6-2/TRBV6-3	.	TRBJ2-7	CASARFRGSPYEQYF	TGTGCCAGCGCAAGGTTCCGGGGTTCCCCCTACGAGCAGTACTTC
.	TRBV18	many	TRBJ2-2	CASSPSGGMLTGELFF	TGTGCCAGCTCACCTTCTGGCGGGATGCTAACCGGGGAGCTGTTTTTT
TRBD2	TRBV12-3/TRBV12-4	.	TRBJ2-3	CASSLGGGTGTQYF	TGTGCCAGCAGTTTAGGCGGGGGGACGGGTACGCAGTATTTT
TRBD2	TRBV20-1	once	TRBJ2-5	CSATYLAGAGETQYF	TGCAGTGCCACATATCTAGCGGGGGCTGGGGAGACCCAGTACTTC
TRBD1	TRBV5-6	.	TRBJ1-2	CASSPGDRGPGYTF	TGTGCCAGCAGCCCTGGGGACAGGGGCCCTGGCTACACCTTC
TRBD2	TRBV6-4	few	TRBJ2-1	CASSKTSGAYNEQFF	TGTGCCAGCAGTAAAACTAGCGGGGCTTACAATGAGCAGTTCTTC
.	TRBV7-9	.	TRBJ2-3	CASSLKFTGSTDTQYF	TGTGCCAGCAGCTTAAAATTTACAGGGTCCACAGATACGCAGTATTTT
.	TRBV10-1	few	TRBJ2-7	CASSGTPTAYEQYF	TGCGCCAGCAGTGGGACTCCAACCGCCTACGAGCAGTACTTC
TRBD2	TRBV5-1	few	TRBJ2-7	CASSLEAGGRYEQYF	TGCGCCAGCAGCTTGGAAGCGGGAGGGCGGTACGAGCAGTACTTC
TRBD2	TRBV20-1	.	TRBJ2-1	CSVALGLAGVSEQFF	TGCAGTGTCGCCTTGGGACTAGCGGGAGTAAGTGAGCAGTTCTTC
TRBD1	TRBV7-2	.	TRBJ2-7	CASSEFGQGKRYEQYF	TGTGCCAGCAGCGAATTCGGACAGGGGAAAAGGTACGAGCAGTACTTC
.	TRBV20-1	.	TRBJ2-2	CSASGINTGELFF	TGCAGTGCTAGCGGGATAAACACCGGGGAGCTGTTTTTT
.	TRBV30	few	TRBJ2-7	CAWRASSYEQYF	TGTGCCTGGAGGGCTAGCTCCTACGAGCAGTACTTC
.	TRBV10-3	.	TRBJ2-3	CAISEMTSPAATQYF	TGTGCCATCAGTGAAATGACTAGTCCCGCAGCTACGCAGTATTTT
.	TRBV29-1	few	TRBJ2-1	CSVRRGFSYNEQFF	TGCAGCGTCCGCAGGGGATTCTCCTACAATGAGCAGTTCTTC
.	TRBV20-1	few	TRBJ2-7	CSASSVRDVSYEQYF	TGCAGTGCTAGTTCGGTGCGGGACGTATCCTACGAGCAGTACTTC
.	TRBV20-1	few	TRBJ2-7	CSARGSGASYEQYF	TGCAGTGCTAGAGGGTCAGGGGCATCCTACGAGCAGTACTTC
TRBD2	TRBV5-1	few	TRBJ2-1	CASSFRLAGPYEQFF	TGCGCCAGCAGCTTTCGACTAGCGGGTCCCTATGAGCAGTTCTTC
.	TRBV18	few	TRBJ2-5	CASSPSAPETQYF	TGTGCCAGCTCACCTTCTGCCCCAGAGACCCAGTACTTC
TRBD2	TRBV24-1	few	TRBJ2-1	CATSDGGRGLYNEQFF	TGTGCCACCAGTGATGGGGGGAGGGGACTATACAATGAGCAGTTCTTC